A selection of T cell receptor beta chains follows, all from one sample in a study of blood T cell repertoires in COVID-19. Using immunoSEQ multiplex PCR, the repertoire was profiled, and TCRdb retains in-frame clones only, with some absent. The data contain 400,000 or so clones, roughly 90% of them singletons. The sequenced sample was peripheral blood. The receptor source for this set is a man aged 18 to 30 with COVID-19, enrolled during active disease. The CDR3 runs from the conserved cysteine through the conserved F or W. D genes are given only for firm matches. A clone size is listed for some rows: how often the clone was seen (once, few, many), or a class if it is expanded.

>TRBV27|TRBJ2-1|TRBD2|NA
CASSLAGYNEQFF
TGTGCCAGCAGCCTAGCGGGGTACAATGAGCAGTTCTTC
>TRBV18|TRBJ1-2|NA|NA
CASSPLGENYGYTF
TGTGCCAGCTCACCCCTCGGGGAAAACTATGGCTACACCTTC
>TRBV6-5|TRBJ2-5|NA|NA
CASSDSSSAQETQYF
TGTGCCAGCAGTGACTCCTCGAGCGCCCAAGAGACCCAGTACTTC
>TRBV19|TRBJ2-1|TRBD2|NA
CASSTPRGDAYNEQFF
TGTGCCAGTAGTACCCCGCGGGGGGACGCCTACAATGAGCAGTTCTTC
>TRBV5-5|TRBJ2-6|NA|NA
CASSLLPDSGANVLTF
TGTGCCAGCAGCTTGTTGCCAGACTCTGGGGCCAACGTCCTGACTTTC
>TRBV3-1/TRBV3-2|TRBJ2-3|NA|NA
CASRSPPGEPGDTQYF
TGTGCCAGCCGTTCTCCACCCGGGGAACCGGGAGATACGCAGTATTTT
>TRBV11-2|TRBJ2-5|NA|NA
CASSLFMATGETQYF
TGTGCCAGCAGCTTATTCATGGCGACTGGAGAGACCCAGTACTTC
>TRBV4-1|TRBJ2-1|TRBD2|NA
CASSQDQSSGGRWDEQFF
TGCGCCAGCAGCCAAGATCAGTCCTCCGGCGGGAGGTGGGATGAGCAGTTCTTC
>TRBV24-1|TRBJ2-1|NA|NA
CATSDSRVQFF
TGTGCCACCAGTGATTCGAGAGTTCAGTTCTTC
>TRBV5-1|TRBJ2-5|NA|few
CASSSQYQETQYF
TGCGCCAGCAGTTCCCAGTACCAAGAGACCCAGTACTTC
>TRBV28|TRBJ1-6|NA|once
CASSPDSSYNSPLHF
TGTGCCAGCAGCCCAGACAGCTCCTATAATTCACCCCTCCACTTT
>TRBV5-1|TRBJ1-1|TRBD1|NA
CASTSIGTGVDEAFF
TGCGCCAGCACCTCCATCGGGACAGGGGTTGATGAAGCTTTCTTT
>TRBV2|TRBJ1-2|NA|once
CASSGGGVPPIYGYTF
TGTGCCAGCAGTGGAGGAGGGGTCCCCCCCATCTATGGCTACACCTTC
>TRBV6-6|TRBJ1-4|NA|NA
CASSHTEKLFF
TGTGCCAGCAGCCACACCGAAAAACTGTTTTTT
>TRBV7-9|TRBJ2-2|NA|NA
CASSLNTMNTGELFF
TGTGCCAGCAGCTTGAACACTATGAACACCGGGGAGCTGTTTTTT
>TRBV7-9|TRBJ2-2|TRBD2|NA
CASSFLAGDAGELFF
TGTGCCAGCAGCTTCCTAGCGGGAGACGCCGGGGAGCTGTTTTTT
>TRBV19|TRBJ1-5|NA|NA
CASSIDRFQPQHF
TGTGCCAGTAGTATAGATCGGTTTCAGCCCCAGCATTTT
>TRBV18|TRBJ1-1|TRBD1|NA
CASSTGQGMITEAFF
TGTGCCAGCTCAACGGGACAGGGGATGATTACTGAAGCTTTCTTT
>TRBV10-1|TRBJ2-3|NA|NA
CASSPGLFQDTQYF
TGCGCCAGCAGTCCCGGACTATTTCAAGATACGCAGTATTTT
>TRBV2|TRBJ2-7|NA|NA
CASGLGFSGEQYF
TGTGCCAGCGGCCTAGGATTCTCTGGCGAGCAGTACTTC
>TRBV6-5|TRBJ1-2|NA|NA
CASSVGGAYGYTF
TGTGCCAGCAGCGTTGGGGGGGCCTATGGCTACACCTTC
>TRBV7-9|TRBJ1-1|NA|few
CASSLARVNEAFF
TGTGCCAGCAGCTTAGCCAGGGTGAATGAAGCTTTCTTT
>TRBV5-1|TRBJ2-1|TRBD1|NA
CASSLFGAGQGVVSEQFF
TGCGCCAGCAGCTTGTTTGGTGCGGGACAGGGGGTGGTCAGTGAGCAGTTCTTC
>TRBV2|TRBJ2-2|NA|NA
CASMGVRGRTGELFF
TGTGCCAGCATGGGAGTCAGGGGAAGGACCGGGGAGCTGTTTTTT
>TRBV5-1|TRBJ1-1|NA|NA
CASSPSGQTLTEAFF
TGCGCCAGCAGCCCGTCGGGACAAACCCTGACTGAAGCTTTCTTT
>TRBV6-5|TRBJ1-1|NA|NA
CASSPGRRMNTEAFF
TGTGCCAGCAGTCCAGGGCGACGCATGAACACTGAAGCTTTCTTT
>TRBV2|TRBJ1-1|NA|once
CASSEDPQAWNTEAFF
TGTGCCAGCAGTGAAGACCCACAGGCGTGGAACACTGAAGCTTTCTTT
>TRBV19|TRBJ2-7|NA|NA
CASSRDADGTYEQYF
TGTGCCAGTAGTAGAGACGCAGACGGGACCTACGAGCAGTACTTC
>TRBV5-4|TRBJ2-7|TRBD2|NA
CASSAGLAASSYEQYF
TGTGCCAGCAGCGCCGGACTAGCGGCAAGCTCCTACGAGCAGTACTTC
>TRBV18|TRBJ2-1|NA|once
CASSQLRKAGEDEQFF
TGTGCCAGCTCTCAACTCCGGAAGGCGGGTGAGGATGAGCAGTTCTTC
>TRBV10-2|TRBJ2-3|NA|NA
CASSESPRDGISQYF
TGCGCCAGCAGTGAGTCTCCCAGGGATGGAATATCGCAGTATTTT
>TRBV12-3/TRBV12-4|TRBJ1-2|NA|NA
CASSLSGSYGYTF
TGTGCCAGCAGTTTATCGGGAAGCTATGGCTACACCTTC
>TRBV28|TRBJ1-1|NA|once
CASSGQGTEAFF
TGTGCCAGCAGTGGCCAGGGAACTGAAGCTTTCTTT
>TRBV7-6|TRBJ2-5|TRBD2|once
CASSSTSGEGETQYF
TGTGCCAGCAGCTCGACTAGCGGAGAGGGGGAGACCCAGTACTTC
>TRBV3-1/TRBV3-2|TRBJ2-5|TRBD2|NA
CASSPTGTSQETQYF
TGTGCCAGCAGCCCGACCGGGACTAGTCAAGAGACCCAGTACTTC
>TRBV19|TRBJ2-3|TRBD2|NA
CASSSGLESTDTQYF
TGTGCCAGTAGCTCGGGACTAGAAAGCACAGATACGCAGTATTTT
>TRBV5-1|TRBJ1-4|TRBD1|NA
CASSFKQGAFEKLFF
TGCGCCAGCAGCTTTAAACAGGGGGCTTTTGAAAAACTGTTTTTT
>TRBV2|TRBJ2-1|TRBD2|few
CAGKAGHSYNEQFF
TGTGCCGGCAAAGCGGGGCACTCCTACAATGAGCAGTTCTTC
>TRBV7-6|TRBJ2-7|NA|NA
CASSLAPRQVNSYEQYF
TGTGCCAGCAGCTTAGCTCCAAGACAGGTTAACTCCTACGAGCAGTACTTC
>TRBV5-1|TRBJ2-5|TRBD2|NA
CASGGTSSYQETQYF
TGCGCCAGCGGGGGGACTAGCTCGTACCAAGAGACCCAGTACTTC